The clone carrying this TCR beta chain was detected many times. Its antigen is not known. The data belong to a study of breast tumors, draining lymph nodes, adjacent tissues. General study findings and limits: Tumor TCR diversity was below lymph nodes but above nontumor tissue. Compared with basal-like, luminal-like tumors shared significantly more repertoire with nontumor tissue. The lymph node origin of tumor T cells was framed as consistent with a hypothesis, not demonstrated.

Germline V gene sequence: CDR1 MGHDK, CDR2 SYGVNS. This CDR3 has 12 residues. Trimming removed 7 bases from V and 5 bases from J, with 8 bases in between. From the multiplex PCR reads, TCRdb called clonotypes with MiXCR, one entry per CDR3 protein. The sample has roughly 260,000 distinct CDR3 sequences, around 31% seen once. Samples came from axillary lymph nodes draining the breast cancer. The gene calls are TRBV25-1 and TRBJ1-4; D gene unclear. This receptor was taken from a female donor with breast cancer. Some clones in this sample may be carry-over from other donors' samples. What was sequenced was axillary lymph node tissue. The CDR3 DNA is TGTGCCAGCACCAGAAACAATGAAAAACTGTTTTTT. It encodes CASTRNNEKLFF.